Below, 24 T cell receptor beta chains from the same sample are listed, as sequenced in a study of shared clonotypes between healthy human individuals. TCRdb's copy holds only in-frame clones and misses some; the assay was immunoSEQ multiplex PCR. Counted here are about 2.3 million clones, just under 95% occurring once; the ten biggest clones make up more than 0.35%. Sequencing was carried out using naive CD4+ T cells from PBMCs. Subset given: CD45RA+ positively selected. Source of these receptors: a man between 18 and 29 years old in good health. Some clones in this sample may be carry-over from other donors' samples.

This clone was counted a single time. The genes are TRBV27 and TRBJ2-3; 9 bases are a match to TRBD2. The V gene's germline CDR1 is MNHEY and CDR2 SMNVEV (reference sequence). The J segment lost 2 bases and the V segment lost 1 base, leaving 7 bases of the junction unmatched. The CDR3 covers 17 residues. CDR3 DNA: TGTGCCAGCAGTTTATGGGGGCGGGAGGGGACCACAGATACGCAGTATTTT. The encoded protein is CASSLWGREGTTDTQYF.

The chain joins TRBV28 to TRBJ2-5; D perhaps matches TRBD2 (5 bases). Germline values: CDR1 MDHEN, CDR2 SYDVKM. Trimming removed 8 bases at V and 2 bases at J, with 15 bases between. The CDR3 has 14 amino acids. CDR3 DNA sequence: TGTGCCAGCCGACCTGGAGGTCGGCAAGAGACCCAGTACTTC. Encoded protein: CASRPGGRQETQYF.

This chain links TRBV2 with TRBJ2-5; either TRBD1 or TRBD2 may fit D (5 bases each). The CDR3 runs to 17 residues. CDR1 is SNHLY, CDR2 FYNNEI, per germline. Trimming took off 0 bases at V and 5 bases at J, with 19 bases between the two ends. This CDR3 reads CASSEAGRAGARETQYF. The CDR3, as DNA: TGTGCCAGCAGTGAAGCGGGACGGGCCGGGGCGAGGGAGACCCAGTACTTC.

V is TRBV6-6 and J is TRBJ2-7; 9 nucleotides line up with TRBD2. Germline loops: CDR1 MNHNY, CDR2 SVGAGI (reference sequence). J gave up 0 bases and V 8 bases, and 2 bases lay outside the gene matches. There are 13 residues in the CDR3. The CDR3 nucleotides read TGTGCCAGCTCGACTAGCGGCTCCTACGAGCAGTACTTC. This codes for CASSTSGSYEQYF.

The chain has TRBV9 and TRBJ1-1; no clear D gene. The V gene's germline CDR1 is SGDLS and CDR2 YYNGEE. The CDR3 runs to 15 residues. V shed 0 bases and J shed 0 bases, with 9 bases lying between them. The CDR3 loop reads CASSVDQRMNTEAFF. The CDR3 region has the DNA TGTGCCAGCAGCGTAGACCAACGGATGAACACTGAAGCTTTCTTT.

The gene calls are TRBV7-3 and TRBJ2-3; 7 bases line up with TRBD2. The V gene's germline CDR1 is SGHTA and CDR2 FQGTGA. This CDR3 has 16 residues. V shed 5 bases, J shed 0 bases, and the junction held 8 bases outside the gene matches. The CDR3 spells CASSTRLAHSTDTQYF. CDR3 coding DNA: TGTGCCAGCAGCACAAGACTAGCACATAGCACAGATACGCAGTATTTT.

V usage is TRBV10-2 and J usage is TRBJ2-1; 10 bases are a match to TRBD2. In germline, CDR1 is WSHSY, CDR2 SAAADI. V shed 8 bases and J 15 bases; nucleotides not matched to a gene: 13. This CDR3 has 13 residues. The DNA for the CDR3 is TGCGCCAGCTCCGGACTAGCGGATAGGTTCATGTTCTTC. Its translation is CASSGLADRFMFF.

This rearrangement joins TRBV18 to TRBJ1-2, with D tentatively TRBD1 (5 bases). The CDR3 has 17 amino acids. Per germline, CDR1 KGHSH and CDR2 LQKENI. V shed 3 bases and J shed 3 bases, with 20 bases lying between them. The CDR3, as DNA: TGTGCCAGCTCACCCAAGGATGTGTGGGGCAGGGACTATGGCTACACCTTC. Translated, it gives CASSPKDVWGRDYGYTF.

This clone showed up just once. J is TRBJ2-1 and V is TRBV4-2; the D is unclear. Germline loops: CDR1 LGHNA, CDR2 YNFKEQ. This CDR3 spans 14 amino acids. V lost 4 bases to trimming and J lost 3 bases, with 10 bases between them. The CDR3 sequence is CASSPGDFYNEQFF. For the CDR3, the DNA is TGTGCCAGCAGCCCCGGTGACTTCTACAATGAGCAGTTCTTC.

V gene TRBV27 combines with J gene TRBJ1-2; D gene uncertain. V was trimmed by 3 bases and J by 10 bases, leaving 6 bases between them. This CDR3 has 10 residues. In germline, CDR1 is MNHEY, CDR2 SMNVEV (reference sequence). The CDR3 loop reads CASSFLDYTF. For the CDR3, the DNA is TGTGCCAGCAGTTTCCTCGACTACACCTTC.

In DNA, the CDR3 is TGTGCCAGTAAGAACAGGGACGGTGGCTACACCTTC. Translating gives CASKNRDGGYTF. V usage is TRBV19 and J usage is TRBJ1-2, with D possibly matching TRBD1 (6 bases). Germline loops: CDR1 LNHDA, CDR2 SQIVND (reference sequence). V gave up 7 bases and J gave up 7 bases, with 13 bases separating them. This CDR3 comprises 12 residues.

The V gene is TRBV7-9, the J gene TRBJ2-5, with 16 nucleotides matching TRBD2. The CDR3 consists of 18 residues. Trimming cost V 6 bases and J 5 bases; bases outside gene matches: 12. In germline, CDR1 is SEHNR, CDR2 FQNEAQ (reference sequence). In DNA form, the CDR3 reads TGTGCCAGCAGTACCAGGGGACTAGCGGGAGGGCCGTCGGAGACCCAGTACTTC. This codes for CASSTRGLAGGPSETQYF.

This CDR3 reads CASSPSTEAFF. The DNA of the CDR3 is TGTGCCAGCAGCCCCAGCACTGAAGCTTTCTTT. The rearrangement joins TRBV6-6 to TRBJ1-1, with D unresolved. Trimming took off 6 bases at V and 4 bases at J, with 6 bases between the two ends. The CDR3 is 11 amino acids. Germline V lookup: CDR1 MNHNY, CDR2 SVGAGI (reference sequence).

J is TRBJ2-7 and V is TRBV7-7; D not certain. Germline V gives CDR1 SSHAT, CDR2 FNYEAQ (reference sequence). The CDR3 runs to 15 residues. Trimming stripped 1 base from V and 3 bases from J, with 13 bases between. The CDR3 bases are TGTGCCAGCAGCTTAGTCCCGGCCCCTAGCTACGAGCAGTACTTC. The encoded protein is CASSLVPAPSYEQYF. The whole variable domain, remainder taken from reference TRBV7-7 and TRBJ2-7, is GAGVSQSPRYKVTKRGQDVTLRCDPISSHATLYWYQQALGQGPEFLTYFNYEAQPDKSGLPSDRFSAERPEGSISTLTIQRTEQRDSAMYRCASSLVPAPSYEQYFGPGTRLTVT.

This chain connects TRBV4-2 to TRBJ2-2; D unclear. CDR3 length: 12 amino acids. Germline V lookup: CDR1 LGHNA, CDR2 YNFKEQ. V was pared by 2 bases and J by 6 bases, with 4 bases between. As DNA, the CDR3 is TGTGCCAGCAGCCAAAGTGCCGGGGAGCTGTTTTTT. This codes for CASSQSAGELFF.

The V gene is TRBV7-9, the J gene TRBJ2-7, with TRBD2 identical over 7 bases. The germline V gene encodes CDR1 SEHNR and CDR2 FQNEAQ (reference sequence). V lost 5 bases, J lost 7 bases, and 14 bases stayed unmatched. CDR3 length equals 15 residues. The CDR3 DNA is TGTGCCAGCAGCCCACGCGGGAGCCGCCTTGGTGAGCAGTACTTC. This gives the protein CASSPRGSRLGEQYF.

The J gene is TRBJ2-7, the V gene TRBV28, with D uncertain. This CDR3 comprises 13 residues. V lost 3 bases and J lost 3, with 9 bases in between. Germline loops: CDR1 MDHEN, CDR2 SYDVKM. CDR3 coding DNA: TGTGCCAGCAGTTTTGGGTTAAACTACGAGCAGTACTTC. It is translated as CASSFGLNYEQYF.

V and J are TRBV7-3 and TRBJ2-5, with D uncertain. Trimming stripped 1 base from V and 5 bases from J, with 17 bases between. The V gene's germline CDR1 is SGHTA and CDR2 FQGTGA. The CDR3 covers 16 residues. The CDR3 spells CASSLIGQDPTETQYF. DNA of the CDR3: TGTGCCAGCAGCTTAATAGGGCAGGACCCAACCGAGACCCAGTACTTC.

The chain carries TRBV5-1 and TRBJ1-1, with TRBD1 identical over 8 bases. Germline assignment: CDR1 SGHRS and CDR2 YFSETQ. V lost 4 bases to trimming and J lost 5 bases; unmatched junction nucleotides: 10. This CDR3 contains 15 residues. CDR3 amino acids: CASSHSDRESTEAFF. The CDR3 DNA reads TGCGCCAGCAGCCATTCGGACAGGGAGTCAACTGAAGCTTTCTTT.

The rearrangement joins TRBV7-8 to TRBJ2-2; 9 positions match TRBD2. Germline V gives CDR1 SGHVS, CDR2 FQNEAQ. The CDR3 runs 18 residues. Unmatched junction bases numbered 17, after V lost 5 bases and J lost 7 bases. The chain's CDR3 is CASSQFPSGMRKGGELFF. Written as DNA, the CDR3 is TGTGCCAGCAGCCAATTCCCTAGCGGGATGCGAAAGGGCGGGGAGCTGTTTTTT. Full variable domain (outside the CDR3, taken from reference TRBV7-8 and TRBJ2-2): GAGVSQSPRYKVAKRGQDVALRCDPISGHVSLFWYQQALGQGPEFLTYFQNEAQLDKSGLPSDRFFAERPEGSVSTLKIQRTQQEDSAVYLCASSQFPSGMRKGGELFFGEGSRLTVL.

J is TRBJ2-6 and V is TRBV4-1, with 7 positions matching TRBD1. Per germline, CDR1 MGHRA and CDR2 YSYEKL. CDR3 length: 18 amino acids. Losses at the gene ends were 4 bases for V and 0 bases for J; bases not matched to a gene: 9. The CDR3 nucleotides read TGCGCCAGCAGCCTAGTCGGGACAGCCCTCTCTGGGGCCAACGTCCTGACTTTC. Its protein product is CASSLVGTALSGANVLTF.

V and J are TRBV7-2 and TRBJ2-7, with D possibly matching TRBD2 (6 bases). CDR1 SGHTA and CDR2 FQGNSA come from the germline V gene. V was pared by 3 bases and J by 6 bases, with 12 bases between. This CDR3 is 13 amino acids long. CDR3 loop: CASSFWRAGEQYF. The CDR3 nucleotides read TGTGCCAGCAGCTTTTGGAGGGCAGGCGAGCAGTACTTC. Supplemented by reference TRBV7-2 and TRBJ2-7, the full variable domain reads GAGVSQSPSNKVTEKGKDVELRCDPISGHTALYWYRQSLGQGLEFLIYFQGNSAPDKSGLPSDRFSAERTGGSVSTLTIQRTQQEDSAVYLCASSFWRAGEQYFGPGTRLTVT.

The rearrangement links TRBV6-6 to TRBJ2-2, with D possibly matching TRBD1 (6 bases). This CDR3 region has 15 residues. The germline gives CDR1 MNHNY, CDR2 SVGAGI (reference sequence). V lost 5 bases and J 1 base, leaving 11 bases between the germline ends. CDR3 nucleotide sequence: TGTGCCAGCAGTGGACCGGGACAGAACACCGGGGAGCTGTTTTTT. Residues: CASSGPGQNTGELFF.

In nucleotides, the CDR3 is TGTGCCTGGAGCGAACCGAGGGAGCAGTTCTTC. Amino acids: CAWSEPREQFF. The chain is built from TRBV30 and TRBJ2-1; unclear D gene. The V gene lost 3 bases and the J gene lost 10 bases, with 10 bases spanning the gap. This CDR3 is built from 11 residues. Germline values: CDR1 GTSNPN, CDR2 SVGIG (reference sequence).